These T cell receptor beta chains were read from a single sample in a study of blood T cell repertoires in COVID-19. Sequencing was performed with immunoSEQ multiplex PCR; in TCRdb, only in-frame clones are kept and a portion is missing. The sample carries 210,000 or so clones, around 80% recorded once. The sequencing sample was made of PBMCs or T cells enriched from blood (not recorded which). All receptors derive from a man aged 55-75 years who had recovered from COVID-19. CDR3s include the opening cysteine and the closing phenylalanine or tryptophan. The order of the fields is CDR3 DNA, CDR3 protein, CDR3 length, J gene, V gene, D gene, clone size. A D gene is named only where the DNA matches it firmly. The listing skips clone size in some rows; elsewhere it reads once, few, many or a size class.

TGTGCCAGCAGCCAATTCAGGACAGGGTACGCGGATACGCAGTATTTT,CASSQFRTGYADTQYF,16,TRBJ2-3,TRBV3-1/TRBV3-2,TRBD1,.
TGCAGCGCCCAGGACAGGGCCCGAGAGCAGTACTTC,CSAQDRAREQYF,12,TRBJ2-7,TRBV29-1,TRBD1,.
TGTGCCAGCAGTTACGGTCTAGCTACCAAAAACATTCAGTACTTC,CASSYGLATKNIQYF,15,TRBJ2-4,TRBV6-5,.,few
TGTGCCAGCAGCTTAAGGATCGGGGGGCCGGCTGAAGCTTTCTTT,CASSLRIGGPAEAFF,15,TRBJ1-1,TRBV11-3,.,.
TGTGCCAGCAATACCGGGACAGGGAACGAGCAGTACTTC,CASNTGTGNEQYF,13,TRBJ2-7,TRBV2,TRBD1,.
TGTGCCACCAGCTTCGGGACAGGGACTGAGCAGTACTTC,CATSFGTGTEQYF,13,TRBJ2-7,TRBV15,TRBD1,.
TGTGCCAGCAGCTTAGCCCCCCTCGATGAGCAGTTCTTC,CASSLAPLDEQFF,13,TRBJ2-1,TRBV7-9,.,.
TGTGCCAGCTCACCAACGGGACTAGCGGGGTACGAGCAGTACTTC,CASSPTGLAGYEQYF,15,TRBJ2-7,TRBV18,TRBD2,.
TGCGCCAGCAGCCACTTACAGGGGGCGGTCACTGAAGCTTTCTTT,CASSHLQGAVTEAFF,15,TRBJ1-1,TRBV4-3,TRBD1,.
TGTGCCAGCTCACCGGATCCGGGACAGGGGGGCGGCTACACCTTC,CASSPDPGQGGGYTF,15,TRBJ1-2,TRBV18,TRBD1,.
TGTGCCACCAGTGGTGCTAGCGGGCCGGGAGATACGCAGTATTTT,CATSGASGPGDTQYF,15,TRBJ2-3,TRBV24-1,TRBD2,.
TGTGCTAGCAGCGACCGCGGGACAGTGAACACCGGGGAGCTGTTTTTT,CASSDRGTVNTGELFF,16,TRBJ2-2,TRBV7-7,.,.
TGTGCCAGTAGCCGGAGTCAGAACACTGAAGCTTTCTTT,CASSRSQNTEAFF,13,TRBJ1-1,TRBV19,.,many
TGTGCCAGCAGCCTGTTGTCCGACTCTCAAGAGACCCAGTACTTC,CASSLLSDSQETQYF,15,TRBJ2-5,TRBV7-6,.,.
TGTGCCAGCAGCGCAGACGGACATTCTGGAAACACCATATATTTT,CASSADGHSGNTIYF,15,TRBJ1-3,TRBV11-1,.,.
TGTGCTAGTGGCAAGGGACAGGGGGCCCGGGAGCAGTACTTC,CASGKGQGAREQYF,14,TRBJ2-7,TRBV12-5,TRBD1,.
TGCAGTGCTAGTGATAGGGGGGGTAACTATGGCTACACCTTC,CSASDRGGNYGYTF,14,TRBJ1-2,TRBV20-1,.,.
TGTGCCAGCATCCCGGGACAGGGCGAAGAGACCCAGTACTTC,CASIPGQGEETQYF,14,TRBJ2-5,TRBV6-4,TRBD1,.
TGTGCCAGCAGTTACTCGATACGGAGCACTGAAGCTTTCTTT,CASSYSIRSTEAFF,14,TRBJ1-1,TRBV6-2/TRBV6-3,.,.